The 25 T cell receptor beta chains presented below share a single source sample, sequenced in a study of cytomegalovirus exposure and HLA in healthy donors. It was with 60 Vbeta and 13 Jbeta primers that the PCR ran. Assay: immunoSEQ multiplex PCR; the TCRdb copy retains only in-frame clones and omits some. Of about 130,000 clones in the sample, approximately 80% were seen once. Sequences were obtained from PBMCs. Source of these receptors: a girl aged 2-9 years in good health and CMV-seronegative.

The rearrangement links TRBV7-6 to TRBJ1-5; TRBD1 might be the D (6 bases). V was pared by 3 bases and J by 1 base, with 10 bases between. Germline V gene data show CDR1 as SGHVS and CDR2 as FNYEAQ. The CDR3 has 15 amino acids. The CDR3 loop reads CASSFWGRSNQPQHF. CDR3 bases: TGTGCCAGCAGCTTTTGGGGGCGCAGCAATCAGCCCCAGCATTTT.

This clone was detected a few times. The rearrangement joins TRBV5-3 to TRBJ2-1; 15 bases map to TRBD2. TRBV5-3 is filed as an ORF, its function uncertain. CDR3 length equals 19 residues. V was pared by 5 bases and J by 0 bases, with 9 bases of the junction left unmatched. The CDR3 sequence: CARSSGLAGGPASYNEQFF. The CDR3, as DNA: TGTGCCAGAAGTTCCGGACTAGCGGGAGGGCCCGCCTCCTACAATGAGCAGTTCTTC.

As DNA, the CDR3 is TGTGCCTGGAGCCGGACAGGTATATTTCAGCCCCAGCATTTT. As protein: CAWSRTGIFQPQHF. This chain links TRBV30 with TRBJ1-5, with 7 bases aligning to TRBD1. This CDR3 contains 14 residues. V gave up 3 bases and J gave up 6 bases; unmatched junction bases: 8. Germline V gene data show CDR1 as GTSNPN and CDR2 as SVGIG (reference sequence).

This sequence joins TRBV27 and TRBJ2-3; a possible D gene is TRBD2 (6 bases). The germline V gene encodes CDR1 MNHEY and CDR2 SMNVEV (reference sequence). V lost 3 bases and J lost 11, with 15 bases in between. The CDR3 covers 13 residues. CDR3 region: CASSFTSSQGQYF. The DNA for the CDR3 is TGTGCCAGCAGTTTCACTAGCTCCCAAGGGCAGTATTTT.

The V and J genes are TRBV6-5 and TRBJ2-7; 8 nucleotides match TRBD1. CDR3 length: 14 amino acids. J was trimmed by 3 bases and V by 6 bases; bases with no gene match: 7. Germline CDR1 MNHEY, CDR2 SVGAGI. In nucleotides, the CDR3 is TGTGCCAGCAGGCGACAGGGGCCGATCTACGAGCAGTACTTC. Translation gives CASRRQGPIYEQYF.

The chain couples TRBV7-6 to TRBJ2-7, with TRBD2 identical over 7 bases. CDR1 SGHVS and CDR2 FNYEAQ come from the germline V gene. Trimming cost V 1 base and J 6 bases; bases outside gene matches: 9. CDR3 length equals 15 residues. The CDR3 sequence is CASSLEVWASGEQYF. The CDR3 DNA sequence: TGTGCCAGCAGCTTAGAGGTTTGGGCTAGCGGCGAGCAGTACTTC.

The rearrangement links TRBV2 to TRBJ2-5; TRBD1 is a possible D gene (6 bases). The tail of the sequence fits TRBJ2-7 better, so the J call may be wrong. CDR3 length equals 15 residues. The germline V gene encodes CDR1 SNHLY and CDR2 FYNNEI. The CDR3 sequence: CASSVTGKSSYEQYF. Here the CDR3 DNA reads TGTGCCAGCAGCGTCACAGGGAAGAGCTCCTACGAGCAGTACTTC.

J is TRBJ2-5 and V is TRBV2; D is perhaps TRBD1 (6 bases). This CDR3 spans 14 amino acids. Trimming cost V 5 bases and J 4 bases, with 14 bases left between them. The germline CDR1 and CDR2 sequences are SNHLY and FYNNEI. The CDR3 bases are TGTGCCAGCAGTTTTCAGGGGTATGGAGAGACCCAGTACTTC. Residues: CASSFQGYGETQYF.

This clone was recorded a few times. The chain couples TRBV5-4 to TRBJ2-6; D is uncertain. The CDR3 spans 13 residues. The germline gives CDR1 SGHNT, CDR2 YYREEE (reference sequence). Trimming took off 3 bases at V and 2 bases at J, with 3 bases between the two ends. The CDR3 DNA sequence: TGTGCCAGCAGCTATACTGGGGCCAACGTCCTGACTTTC. It yields the protein CASSYTGANVLTF.

The J gene is TRBJ2-2, the V gene TRBV19; 7 bases agree with TRBD1. In germline, CDR1 is LNHDA, CDR2 SQIVND (reference sequence). The V segment lost 9 bases and the J segment 1 base; nucleotides outside the gene matches: 8. The CDR3 loop spans 15 amino acids. CDR3 sequence: CASAKTGQNTGELFF. In DNA, the CDR3 is TGTGCCAGCGCTAAGACAGGGCAGAACACCGGGGAGCTGTTTTTT.

This rearrangement joins TRBV2 to TRBJ2-1; TRBD2 agrees at 7 bases. The trim removed 4 bases at V and 1 base at J, leaving 1 base unmatched. Germline assignment: CDR1 SNHLY and CDR2 FYNNEI. The CDR3 runs 14 residues. The CDR3: CASSGGGSYNEQFF. DNA of the CDR3: TGTGCCAGCAGTGGCGGGGGTTCCTACAATGAGCAGTTCTTC. The full variable domain, rest sourced from reference TRBV2 and TRBJ2-1, is EPEVTQTPSHQVTQMGQEVILRCVPISNHLYFYWYRQILGQKVEFLVSFYNNEISEKSEIFDDQFSVERPDGSNFTLKIRSTKLEDSAMYFCASSGGGSYNEQFFGPGTRLTVL.

V and J are TRBV28 and TRBJ2-7; tentatively, D is TRBD1 (5 bases). The CDR3 is 15 residues long. Germline-derived CDR1 and CDR2 are MDHEN and SYDVKM. Trimming took 5 bases from V and 6 from J, leaving 20 bases between them. The CDR3 DNA reads as TGTGCCAGCAGTACTAAGACAGCTGCCCGAGGCGAGCAGTACTTC. Residues: CASSTKTAARGEQYF. The full variable domain, its missing parts supplied by reference TRBV28 and TRBJ2-7, is DVKVTQSSRYLVKRTGEKVFLECVQDMDHENMFWYRQDPGLGLRLIYFSYDVKMKEKGDIPEGYSVSREKKERFSLILESASTNQTSMYLCASSTKTAARGEQYFGPGTRLTVT.

The V call is TRBV4-1, the J call TRBJ2-4, with TRBD1 matching 9 bases. Looked up from germline, CDR1 is MGHRA and CDR2 is YSYEKL. This CDR3 has 17 residues. V shed 4 bases, J shed 5 bases, and the junction held 12 bases outside the gene matches. CDR3 in amino acids: CASSPKRDRAEENIQYF. The CDR3 DNA reads TGCGCCAGCAGCCCCAAAAGGGACAGGGCGGAGGAAAACATTCAGTACTTC.

The chain combines TRBV7-3 with TRBJ1-1; 7 bases match TRBD1. The CDR3 loop spans 16 amino acids. J lost 1 base, V lost 5 bases, and 10 bases had no gene match. The germline CDR1 and CDR2 sequences are SGHTA and FQGTGA. CDR3 DNA: TGTGCCAGCAGCCTGCGTCGGGACAGTAGGAACACTGAAGCTTTCTTT. The encoded protein is CASSLRRDSRNTEAFF.

Here the CDR3 DNA reads TGTGCCAGCAGCCACCAGGGACAGGGCAATCAGCCCCAGCATTTT. Amino acid sequence: CASSHQGQGNQPQHF. V gene TRBV7-2 combines with J gene TRBJ1-5; 8 positions match TRBD1. Trimming cost V 5 bases and J 2 bases; bases outside gene matches: 5. Looked up from germline, CDR1 is SGHTA and CDR2 is FQGNSA. The length of the CDR3 is 15 residues.

The CDR3 region is CAWSEDRVTEAFF. CDR3 bases: TGTGCCTGGAGTGAGGACAGGGTGACTGAAGCTTTCTTT. This sequence joins TRBV30 and TRBJ1-1; TRBD1 agrees at 8 bases. Germline V lookup: CDR1 GTSNPN, CDR2 SVGIG (reference sequence). This CDR3 comprises 13 residues. J lost 5 bases, V lost 1 base, and 3 bases had no gene match. Based on the CDR3 plus reference TRBV30 and TRBJ1-1, the full variable domain is SQTIHQWPATLVQPVGSPLSLECTVEGTSNPNLYWYRQAAGRGLQLLFYSVGIGQISSEVPQNLSASRPQDRQFILSSKKLLLSDSGFYLCAWSEDRVTEAFFGQGTRLTVV.

The gene calls are TRBV7-2 and TRBJ2-7; 7 bases agree with TRBD1. Germline CDR1 SGHTA, CDR2 FQGNSA. The CDR3 consists of 14 residues. With 4 bases clipped from V and 2 bases from J, the junction kept 5 bases outside the gene matches. CDR3 DNA sequence: TGTGCCAGCAGCTCTAACACAGGGGCCTACGAGCAGTACTTC. It specifies CASSSNTGAYEQYF.

V and J are TRBV7-6 and TRBJ1-6; 7 bases align to TRBD1. The CDR3 runs 15 residues. Germline V gene sequence: CDR1 SGHVS, CDR2 FNYEAQ. Trimming cost V 0 bases and J 7 bases; bases outside gene matches: 3. The CDR3, as DNA: TGTGCCAGCAGCTTAGCCTGGGACAGCAATTCACCCCTCCACTTT. As protein: CASSLAWDSNSPLHF.

This chain connects TRBV7-9 to TRBJ2-7; 7 bases align to TRBD2. With 1 base clipped from V and 4 bases from J, the junction kept 7 bases outside the gene matches. This CDR3 spans 15 amino acids. Per germline, CDR1 SEHNR and CDR2 FQNEAQ (reference sequence). In DNA, the CDR3 is TGTGCCAGCAGCTTAGAGGCGGGAGCAATATACGAGCAGTACTTC. Protein sequence: CASSLEAGAIYEQYF.

The V gene is TRBV6-5, the J gene TRBJ1-2; 7 positions match TRBD1. From germline, CDR1 is MNHEY and CDR2 SVGAGI. Germline trimming cut 6 bases from V and 9 bases from J; bases unmatched to any gene: 13. This CDR3 has 14 amino acids. CDR3 nucleotide sequence: TGTGCCAGCAGGTACACGACAGGGAACCGACGCTACACCTTC. Its translation is CASRYTTGNRRYTF.

This clone showed up just once. The chain employs TRBV7-2 and TRBJ2-1; TRBD2 agrees at 8 bases. The CDR3 has 19 amino acids. Germline CDR1 reads SGHTA; CDR2 reads FQGNSA. V was pared by 5 bases and J by 2 bases, with 17 bases of the junction left unmatched. The CDR3 bases are TGTGCCAGCAGCCTTGATCTAGCGGGCTATTCTGATGCCTACAATGAGCAGTTCTTC. It is translated as CASSLDLAGYSDAYNEQFF.

This clone was observed once. V and J are TRBV7-3 and TRBJ2-7; D is perhaps TRBD1 (7 bases). Germline V gene sequence: CDR1 SGHTA, CDR2 FQGTGA. The V end lost 0 bases, the J end lost 0 bases, and 12 bases lay between the germline ends. CDR3 size: 16 residues. CDR3 in amino acids: CASSLTGGTASYEQYF. CDR3 sequence (DNA): TGTGCCAGCAGCTTAACCGGCGGGACAGCCTCCTACGAGCAGTACTTC.

This clone was counted once. V gene TRBV12-1 combines with J gene TRBJ2-5; the table names TRBD2, a call not compared with the DNA. TRBV12-1 is marked as a pseudogene. The CDR3 spans 15 residues. In DNA form, the CDR3 reads TGTGCCAGCAGCTTACCACTAGCGGTACAAGAGACCCAGTACTTC. As protein: CASSLPLAVQETQYF.

The V call is TRBV30, the J call TRBJ1-4, with a possible D match to TRBD1 (6 bases). This CDR3 is 14 amino acids long. CDR1 is GTSNPN and CDR2 is SVGIG in the germline V gene (reference sequence). V was trimmed by 8 bases and J by 5 bases, leaving 18 bases between them. For the CDR3, the DNA is TGTGCCCTGAACCGGGGCAGGGGAAATGAAAAACTGTTTTTT. Encoded protein: CALNRGRGNEKLFF.

This sequence joins TRBV5-6 and TRBJ1-6; maybe TRBD1 (5 bases). Germline CDR1 reads SGHDT; CDR2 reads YYEEEE. Between the trimmed V and J ends, which lost 3 bases and 13 bases, there was a span of 17 bases. This CDR3 region has 14 residues. The CDR3 coding sequence is TGTGCCAGCAGCTCTGAATCAGGGTGGAGCCCCCTCCACTTT. Amino acids: CASSSESGWSPLHF. Full variable domain (outside the CDR3, taken from reference TRBV5-6 and TRBJ1-6): DAGVTQSPTHLIKTRGQQVTLRCSPKSGHDTVSWYQQALGQGPQFIFQYYEEEERQRGNFPDRFSGHQFPNYSSELNVNALLLGDSALYLCASSSESGWSPLHFGNGTRLTVT.